One and the same sample provided the 17 T cell receptor beta chains below, sequenced in a study of blood T cell repertoires in COVID-19. Produced via immunoSEQ multiplex PCR; TCRdb's table is partial and in-frame only. This table holds around 260,000 clones, roughly 92% found once. Sequencing was performed on peripheral blood. Receptors were obtained from a woman aged 25 to 39 with COVID-19, enrolled during active disease.

The V and J genes are TRBV30 and TRBJ2-3; 11 bases are shared with TRBD2. The germline V gene encodes CDR1 GTSNPN and CDR2 SVGIG (reference sequence). The junction had 4 bases not matched to a gene; V was cut back by 3 bases and J by 2 bases. CDR3 size: 15 residues. CDR3 sequence: CAWSGLAGPTDTQYF. The CDR3 region has the DNA TGTGCCTGGAGCGGACTAGCGGGTCCCACAGATACGCAGTATTTT.

The chain links TRBV27 to TRBJ1-2; D gene unclear. This CDR3 spans 14 amino acids. V was pared by 5 bases and J by 3 bases, with 13 bases between. The V gene's germline CDR1 is MNHEY and CDR2 SMNVEV (reference sequence). The CDR3 region is CASSPRIFDYGYTF. CDR3 sequence (DNA): TGTGCCAGCAGTCCGAGGATCTTTGACTATGGCTACACCTTC.

This clone turned up a few times. This chain uses TRBV2 with TRBJ2-7, with 9 nucleotides matching TRBD1. Germline V lookup: CDR1 SNHLY, CDR2 FYNNEI. CDR3 length equals 12 residues. The CDR3 sequence is CSLGDRAHEQYF. The CDR3 DNA reads TGTTCTCTGGGGGACAGGGCCCACGAGCAGTACTTC.

The chain couples TRBV9 to TRBJ1-6; tentative D call: TRBD1 (5 bases). Trimming took 3 bases from V and 0 from J, leaving 10 bases between them. The CDR3 length is 16 residues. The germline V gene encodes CDR1 SGDLS and CDR2 YYNGEE. The CDR3 region is CASSARQSSYNSPLHF. The CDR3 nucleotides read TGTGCCAGCAGCGCCAGACAGAGCTCCTATAATTCACCCCTCCACTTT.

As for this clone: Other DNA sequences from this sample encode an identical CDR3 as well. The chain employs TRBV5-1 and TRBJ2-1; 9 bases agree with TRBD2. Trimming removed 0 bases from V and 3 bases from J; junction bases left unmatched: 4. The CDR3 is 16 amino acids. Per germline, CDR1 SGHRS and CDR2 YFSETQ. CDR3 protein: CASSLGASGIYNEQFF. The CDR3 DNA reads TGCGCCAGCAGCTTGGGGGCTAGCGGGATCTACAATGAGCAGTTCTTC.

The rearrangement links TRBV28 to TRBJ2-3, with 9 bases identical to TRBD1. The CDR3 is 15 amino acids. Germline loops: CDR1 MDHEN, CDR2 SYDVKM. Losses at the gene ends were 4 bases for V and 0 bases for J; bases not matched to a gene: 2. CDR3: CASSWTGESTDTQYF. Here the CDR3 DNA reads TGTGCCAGCAGTTGGACAGGGGAAAGCACAGATACGCAGTATTTT.

The chain carries TRBV27 and TRBJ2-5; D uncertain. The CDR3 spans 18 residues. Between the trimmed V and J ends, which lost 2 bases and 3 bases, there was a span of 22 bases. Germline assignment: CDR1 MNHEY and CDR2 SMNVEV (reference sequence). CDR3 nucleotide sequence: TGTGCCAGCAGTTTAACATTCCCCAGCGATCGGTCCAAAGAGACCCAGTACTTC. This encodes CASSLTFPSDRSKETQYF.

This chain links TRBV11-2 with TRBJ2-2; 7 bases are shared with TRBD2. Trimming removed 1 base from V and 3 bases from J; junction bases left unmatched: 5. Germline loops: CDR1 SGHAT, CDR2 FQNNGV. This CDR3 has 16 residues. The CDR3 loop reads CASSLGTSEDTGELFF. The DNA of the CDR3 is TGTGCCAGCAGCTTAGGGACTAGTGAAGACACCGGGGAGCTGTTTTTT. The entire variable domain, with the rest obtained from reference TRBV11-2 and TRBJ2-2, is as follows: EAGVAQSPRYKIIEKRQSVAFWCNPISGHATLYWYQQILGQGPKLLIQFQNNGVVDDSQLPKDRFSAERLKGVDSTLKIQPAKLEDSAVYLCASSLGTSEDTGELFFGEGSRLTVL.

The CDR3 nucleotides are TGTGCCTGGAGTGAGGACAGGGGGCTTGGCTACACCTTC. It is translated as CAWSEDRGLGYTF. The chain carries TRBV30 and TRBJ1-2; 11 bases align to TRBD1. Germline V lookup: CDR1 GTSNPN, CDR2 SVGIG (reference sequence). The CDR3 extends over 13 amino acids. J was trimmed by 7 bases and V by 1 base; bases with no gene match: 2.

This clone appeared once. The chain couples TRBV11-2 to TRBJ2-7; maybe TRBD1 (6 bases). The CDR3 sequence is 16 residues long. Trimming stripped 0 bases from V and 8 bases from J, with 20 bases between. Germline V gene data show CDR1 as SGHAT and CDR2 as FQNNGV. The CDR3 sequence: CASSLDQNRVGPKQYF. In DNA form, the CDR3 reads TGTGCCAGCAGCTTAGATCAGAACAGGGTGGGCCCAAAGCAGTACTTC. Full variable domain (missing parts from reference TRBV11-2 and TRBJ2-7): EAGVAQSPRYKIIEKRQSVAFWCNPISGHATLYWYQQILGQGPKLLIQFQNNGVVDDSQLPKDRFSAERLKGVDSTLKIQPAKLEDSAVYLCASSLDQNRVGPKQYFGPGTRLTVT.

This chain connects TRBV6-5 to TRBJ1-4; D remains unclear. Germline CDR1 reads MNHEY; CDR2 reads SVGAGI. This CDR3 has 15 residues. The V end was cut by 8 bases, the J end by 3 bases, with 16 bases between. Here the CDR3 reads CASRQSGSSNEKLFF. CDR3 sequence (DNA): TGTGCCAGCCGCCAGAGCGGCAGTTCTAATGAAAAACTGTTTTTT.

This clone appeared a single time. The V call is TRBV13, the J call TRBJ2-7; 8 nucleotides line up with TRBD2. The germline gives CDR1 PRHDT, CDR2 FYEKMQ (reference sequence). The CDR3 extends over 15 amino acids. J gave up 6 bases and V 1 base, and 8 bases lay outside the gene matches. The CDR3 protein is CASSLAPGRATEQYF. CDR3 DNA: TGTGCCAGCAGCTTAGCCCCCGGGAGGGCCACCGAGCAGTACTTC.

The rearrangement joins TRBV18 to TRBJ1-6, with 10 bases aligning to TRBD1. The V and J ends lost 3 bases and 7 bases, in that order; junction bases with no gene match: 6. Looked up from germline, CDR1 is KGHSH and CDR2 is LQKENI. This CDR3 is 16 amino acids long. CDR3 amino acids: CASSPPGQGRNSPLHF. Here the CDR3 DNA reads TGTGCCAGCTCACCGCCGGGACAGGGGAGGAATTCACCCCTCCACTTT.

This clone was picked up a small number of times. The chain recombines TRBV10-2 with TRBJ1-5; D is ambiguous. Germline V gene lookup returns CDR1 WSHSY and CDR2 SAAADI. V was cut by 11 bases and J by 2 bases, with 19 bases left in between. This CDR3 has 15 amino acids. This CDR3 is CALTRGVKGNQPQHF. The CDR3 coding sequence is TGCGCCCTAACTCGGGGTGTTAAGGGCAATCAGCCCCAGCATTTT.

CDR3 bases: TGTGCCAGCTCACCACAACGGCCCGGGGGAAACACTGAAGCTTTCTTT. Protein product: CASSPQRPGGNTEAFF. The chain recombines TRBV18 with TRBJ1-1; TRBD1 is a possible D gene (5 bases). Germline V gives CDR1 KGHSH, CDR2 LQKENI. Between the trimmed V and J ends, which lost 1 base and 2 bases, there was a span of 14 bases. This CDR3 has 16 amino acids. Based on the CDR3 plus reference TRBV18 and TRBJ1-1, the full variable domain is NAGVMQNPRHLVRRRGQEARLRCSPMKGHSHVYWYRQLPEEGLKFMVYLQKENIIDESGMPKERFSAEFPKEGPSILRIQQVVRGDSAAYFCASSPQRPGGNTEAFFGQGTRLTVV.

CDR3 bases: TGTGCCAGCAGTTCTCCGGGGGGCGTGGAAGAGCAGTACTTC. It codes for CASSSPGGVEEQYF. The chain links TRBV28 to TRBJ2-7, with D perhaps TRBD2 (7 bases). V dropped 4 bases and J dropped 7 bases, with 17 bases sitting between them. The germline V gene has CDR1 MDHEN and CDR2 SYDVKM. The CDR3 has 14 residues.

The table lists this clone with a few counts. The genes are TRBV10-3 and TRBJ1-2, with D tentatively TRBD1 (6 bases). CDR1 ENHRY and CDR2 SYGVKD come from the germline V gene. The CDR3 runs 15 residues. V was shortened by 4 bases and J by 4 bases, with 16 bases between the two germline ends. The CDR3 loop is CAISAPQGTAYGYTF. Written as DNA, the CDR3 is TGTGCCATCAGTGCGCCACAGGGAACCGCCTATGGCTACACCTTC.